This paragraph covers one TCR beta chain sequence. Its antigen is not identified. This specimen belongs to a study of blood T cells in healthy people across ages. Study conclusions and caveats: Roughly linearly, TCR beta diversity per million T cells fell as age increased. Unsorted PBMC material precluded a definitive naive versus antigen-experienced comparison.

Donors gave around 9.3 milliliters of peripheral blood apiece. Germline V lookup: CDR1 SQVTM, CDR2 ANQGSEA. This CDR3 has 15 residues. Trimming stripped 3 bases from V and 1 base from J, with 14 bases between. Sample-barcoded 5' priming and a J-beta primer mix drove a second PCR of about 6 to 12 cycles. TCRdb re-called the 5' RACE reads with MiXCR, one entry per CDR3 protein. The sample comprises about 670,000 distinct CDR3 sequences, over 40% of which are singletons, and about 30% rests with the top ten. The source is a man older than 75 in good health. J is TRBJ2-3 and V is TRBV29-1; D perhaps matches TRBD2 (6 bases). The sequenced sample consisted of blood. CDR3 protein: CSVEPAASGTDTQYF. DNA for the CDR3: TGCAGCGTTGAGCCGGCAGCTAGCGGCACAGATACGCAGTATTTT.